These 13 T cell receptor beta chains were all obtained from the same sample, sequenced in a study of blood T cell repertoires in COVID-19. TCRdb's copy holds only in-frame clones and misses some; the assay was immunoSEQ multiplex PCR. The repertoire holds roughly 370,000 clones, 85% to 90% seen once, with 10% in the top ten. The sequenced sample consisted of PBMCs or T cells enriched from blood (not recorded which). The receptors here all came from a woman aged 50 to 60 who had recovered from COVID-19.

The chain combines TRBV11-2 with TRBJ2-7, with D perhaps matching TRBD2 (5 bases). Germline-derived CDR1 and CDR2 are SGHAT and FQNNGV. CDR3 length: 14 residues. Trimming pared 1 base from V and 3 bases from J, leaving 10 bases between. CDR3 loop: CASSLAGINYEQYF. CDR3 bases: TGTGCCAGCAGCTTAGCGGGGATAAACTACGAGCAGTACTTC.

The chain carries TRBV7-6 and TRBJ1-6; D possibly corresponds to TRBD1 (5 bases). CDR1 and CDR2 (germline): SGHVS, FNYEAQ. Trimming pared 5 bases from V and 10 bases from J, leaving 21 bases between. The CDR3 runs 16 residues. DNA for the CDR3: TGTGCCAGCAGCCGAAATAGGGGCGCGGGAAACTCACCCCTCCACTTT. Amino acid sequence: CASSRNRGAGNSPLHF.

The chain combines TRBV15 with TRBJ1-2; 8 bases agree with TRBD1. Unmatched junction bases numbered 10, after V lost 0 bases and J lost 1 base. The CDR3 is 18 residues long. Germline V gives CDR1 LNHNV, CDR2 YYDKDF (reference sequence). As DNA, the CDR3 is TGTGCCACCAGCAGAGATCTTCCTGGGACAGGAGATAACTATGGCTACACCTTC. Translating it yields CATSRDLPGTGDNYGYTF.

The CDR3 DNA follows: TGTGCCAGCAGCCTCTGGACAGGTATGAATGAGCAGTTCTTC. Translated: CASSLWTGMNEQFF. J is TRBJ2-1 and V is TRBV3-1 (or the pseudogene TRBV3-2), with 7 nucleotides matching TRBD1. The CDR3 length is 14 residues. J was trimmed by 7 bases and V by 4 bases; bases with no gene match: 7. CDR1 is LGHDT and CDR2 is YNNKEL in the germline V gene (reference sequence).

The V and J genes are TRBV3-1 (or the pseudogene TRBV3-2) and TRBJ2-7, with 11 bases identical to TRBD2. The V gene's germline CDR1 is LGHDT and CDR2 YNNKEL (reference sequence). The CDR3 consists of 13 residues. V was pared by 1 base and J by 7 bases, with 0 bases of the junction left unmatched. Here the CDR3 reads CASSQGLAGEQYF. CDR3 DNA sequence: TGTGCCAGCAGCCAAGGACTAGCGGGAGAGCAGTACTTC.

The gene calls are TRBV3-1 (or the pseudogene TRBV3-2) and TRBJ2-5; 11 bases match TRBD2. Per the germline V gene, CDR1 is LGHDT and CDR2 is YNNKEL (reference sequence). V lost 1 base, J lost 5 bases, and 9 bases stayed unmatched. CDR3 size: 17 residues. The CDR3 bases are TGTGCCAGCAGCCAAGGTCTAGCGGGGGGATCCTGGGAGACCCAGTACTTC. Amino acids: CASSQGLAGGSWETQYF.

The chain links TRBV18 to TRBJ1-6; 8 nucleotides match TRBD1. The V segment lost 2 bases and the J segment 7 bases; nucleotides outside the gene matches: 13. The CDR3 extends over 18 amino acids. Germline V CDR1 and CDR2: KGHSH, LQKENI. CDR3 coding DNA: TGTGCCAGCTCACCAGTTGGCCCCCCGGGACAGGCGAATTCACCCCTCCACTTT. Encoded protein: CASSPVGPPGQANSPLHF. Full variable domain (missing parts from reference TRBV18 and TRBJ1-6): NAGVMQNPRHLVRRRGQEARLRCSPMKGHSHVYWYRQLPEEGLKFMVYLQKENIIDESGMPKERFSAEFPKEGPSILRIQQVVRGDSAAYFCASSPVGPPGQANSPLHFGNGTRLTVT.

The CDR3 bases are TGCGCCAGCAGCTGGGCAGGGCCGGCAGAAGCTTTCTTT. It is translated as CASSWAGPAEAFF. The chain combines TRBV5-1 with TRBJ1-1; possibly TRBD1 for D (5 bases). From germline, CDR1 is SGHRS and CDR2 YFSETQ. This CDR3 has 13 amino acids. Trimming cost V 3 bases and J 8 bases, with 14 bases left between them.

V gene TRBV2 combines with J gene TRBJ1-3; no firm D call. Trimming removed 8 bases at V and 2 bases at J, with 13 bases between. The CDR3 contains 14 residues. Per germline, CDR1 SNHLY and CDR2 FYNNEI. This CDR3 is CASAAGSPGNTIYF. The CDR3 coding sequence is TGTGCCAGCGCGGCGGGCTCTCCTGGAAACACCATATATTTT.

The rearrangement uses TRBV28 and TRBJ1-2; D unresolved. The CDR3 sequence is 14 residues long. V lost 3 bases and J lost 4, with 12 bases in between. The germline CDR1 and CDR2 sequences are MDHEN and SYDVKM. Here the CDR3 DNA reads TGTGCCAGCAGTTTTGTTTCTGATAGCTATGGCTACACCTTC. Protein product: CASSFVSDSYGYTF.

The rearrangement links TRBV2 to TRBJ1-4; D perhaps matches TRBD1 (5 bases). CDR1 is SNHLY and CDR2 is FYNNEI in the germline V gene. This CDR3 contains 15 residues. With 1 base removed from V and 6 bases from J, the gap between germline ends came to 12 bases. The DNA of the CDR3 is TGTGCCAGCAGTGAAGTTCCAGGGTGGGATGAAAAACTGTTTTTT. Its translation: CASSEVPGWDEKLFF.

The genes are TRBV18 and TRBJ2-2, with a tentative D call TRBD1 (5 bases). Germline CDR1 and CDR2: KGHSH and LQKENI. The CDR3 is 15 residues long. V was cut by 2 bases and J by 0 bases, with 7 bases left in between. CDR3 nucleotide sequence: TGTGCCAGCTCACCATCGACAGCGAACACCGGGGAGCTGTTTTTT. As protein: CASSPSTANTGELFF. The full variable domain, in which reference TRBV18 and TRBJ2-2 provide the parts outside the CDR3, is NAGVMQNPRHLVRRRGQEARLRCSPMKGHSHVYWYRQLPEEGLKFMVYLQKENIIDESGMPKERFSAEFPKEGPSILRIQQVVRGDSAAYFCASSPSTANTGELFFGEGSRLTVL.

This chain uses TRBV7-8 with TRBJ1-1; no clear D. Trimming pared 4 bases from V and 2 bases from J, leaving 14 bases between. This CDR3 comprises 15 residues. Germline assignment: CDR1 SGHVS and CDR2 FQNEAQ. CDR3 sequence reads: CASSSYRETNTEAFF. CDR3 bases: TGTGCCAGCAGCTCGTACCGGGAAACCAACACTGAAGCTTTCTTT.